This entry lists 3 T cell receptor beta chains sequenced from one sample in a study of shared clonotypes between healthy human individuals. Assay: immunoSEQ multiplex PCR; the TCRdb copy retains only in-frame clones and omits some. The table has millions of clones, roughly 96% seen once; the top ten hold about 0.13%. Sequencing used naive CD4+ T cells sorted from blood. Sample subset: CD45RA+ positively selected. The origin of the receptors is a man aged 18 to 35 in good health.

The chain couples TRBV30 to TRBJ1-5; TRBD1 aligns across 7 bases. Per the germline V gene, CDR1 is GTSNPN and CDR2 is SVGIG (reference sequence). Unmatched junction bases numbered 11, after V lost 3 bases and J lost 6 bases. The CDR3 has 15 residues. DNA for the CDR3: TGTGCCTGGAGCGCGCTTCAGGGGGTGGCTCAGCCCCAGCATTTT. Translation: CAWSALQGVAQPQHF. Combining the CDR3 with reference TRBV30 and TRBJ1-5 gives the whole variable domain SQTIHQWPATLVQPVGSPLSLECTVEGTSNPNLYWYRQAAGRGLQLLFYSVGIGQISSEVPQNLSASRPQDRQFILSSKKLLLSDSGFYLCAWSALQGVAQPQHFGDGTRLSIL.

CDR3 residues: CASSPGVAGRTGELFF. The CDR3 DNA sequence: TGTGCCAGCAGCCCCGGAGTAGCGGGGCGCACCGGGGAGCTGTTTTTT. The rearrangement links TRBV11-3 to TRBJ2-2, with 8 bases that match TRBD2. Germline V CDR1 and CDR2: SGHNT, YENEEA. Trimming removed 5 bases from V and 4 bases from J; junction bases left unmatched: 9. The CDR3 is 16 amino acids.

The chain combines TRBV4-2 with TRBJ2-3; D remains ambiguous. Looked up from germline, CDR1 is LGHNA and CDR2 is YNFKEQ. V lost 2 bases, J lost 1 base, and 7 bases lay in between. CDR3 length equals 14 residues. This CDR3 is CASSQKDGTDTQYF. The CDR3 nucleotides read TGTGCCAGCAGCCAAAAGGACGGCACAGATACGCAGTATTTT.